Listed here is a single T cell receptor (beta chain). Antigen: not known. The data originate from a study of CXCR3-negative and CXCR3-positive naive CD8 T cells. Overall study findings and caveats: The naive subsets expressed comparable surface CD5, and the authors inferred TCR strength from TRB CDR3 properties. Whereas both naive subsets had comparably high diversity, memory CD8+ cells had much lower diversity. Hydrophobicity was higher for TRB CDR3s found in CXCR3-positive naive cells than in CXCR3-negative naive cells.

Through 5' RACE with UMI labels, the TRB cDNA libraries were prepared. TCRdb derives one entry per CDR3 protein from the 5' RACE reads, leaving out DNA. The table gives 120,000 to 150,000 distinct CDR3 sequences; the top ten clones make up over 0.25% of it. CDR3 length equals 14 residues. Looked up from germline, CDR1 is SGHRS and CDR2 is YFSETQ. By phenotype, naive CD8+ T cells were CD45RO-CCR7+CD27+CD95-. The origin of this receptor is a human donor in good health. Some clones in this sample may be carry-over from other donors' samples. This chain connects TRBV5-1 to TRBJ2-7; the TCRdb call, TRBD1, lacks DNA for checking. The sequencing sample was made of naive CXCR3+ CD8+ T cells from blood. Subset: CD45RO-CCR7+CD27+CD95- naive CD8+ T cells expressing CXCR3 (TNR3+). The CDR3 loop is CASSLYGTKYEQYF.